These 2 T cell receptor beta chains were sequenced from one sample in a study of blood T cell repertoires in COVID-19. Sequencing was performed with immunoSEQ multiplex PCR; in TCRdb, only in-frame clones are kept and a portion is missing. The sample yields about 170,000 clones, 88% seen once. The sample comprised peripheral blood. Every receptor here comes from a man in his fifties or sixties who had recovered from COVID-19.

V usage is TRBV5-4 and J usage is TRBJ2-7; 8 bases are a match to TRBD1. Germline CDR1 reads SGHNT; CDR2 reads YYREEE (reference sequence). The CDR3 is made up of 15 amino acids. J lost 5 bases, V lost 6 bases, and 13 bases had no gene match. Here the CDR3 DNA reads TGTGCCAGCACCAAAGAGGGGACAGGTGCCAACGAGCAGTACTTC. Translated, it gives CASTKEGTGANEQYF.

The chain uses TRBV6-2 or TRBV6-3 and TRBJ2-7, with D unclear. The germline CDR1 and CDR2 sequences are MNHEY and SVGEGT. The CDR3 length is 12 residues. V was clipped by 5 bases and J by 0 bases, with 5 bases between them. The CDR3, as DNA: TGTGCCAGCAGTCAAGCCTCCTACGAGCAGTACTTC. Translating gives CASSQASYEQYF.